This TCR beta chain appears in the sequencing data of a study of blood T cell repertoires in COVID-19. The overall study: COVID-19 samples collected from the United States, Italy and Spain covered acute and convalescent phases. T cells, B-cell-depleted T cells, or PBMCs provided the cDNA or gDNA that served as material.

In the authors' workflow: For nucleated cells, counts were estimated from reference gene primer amplification. TCRdb keeps only in-frame clones here, not all; method: immunoSEQ multiplex PCR. V, J and clone size are taken as reported in that table, and D and trimming were inferred from the DNA itself. The sample includes 370,000 or so clones, roughly 77% of them seen just once. Sequencing was carried out using peripheral blood. The receptor was isolated from a human donor with acute or convalescent COVID-19. The donor label of this sample is uncertain.

The CDR3 bases are TGTGCCGACAGGGTCTCATCCCTCCACTTT. Translating it yields CADRVSSLHF. The chain combines TRBV3-1 (or the pseudogene TRBV3-2) with TRBJ1-6, with TRBD1 identical over 7 bases. V was clipped by 11 bases and J by 14 bases; unmatched bases: 6. CDR3 size: 10 residues. Germline V CDR1 and CDR2: LGHDT, YNNKEL (reference sequence).